This TCR beta chain was sequenced for a study of CD8 T cells in ankylosing spondylitis. Findings of the study overall: Disease-linked clones bore a CD8+ phenotype, appearing relatively rarely in peripheral blood. The authors reported significant enrichment of disease-linked clones in matched ankylosing spondylitis synovial fluid. There were earlier reports of some motif variants in reactive arthritis synovial fluid and blood. A TCR beta motif of under 10 highly homologous variants appeared characteristic of ankylosing spondylitis blood.

Trimming shortened V by 3 bases and J by 2 bases, and 14 bases separated the two germline ends. The germline V gene encodes CDR1 DFQATT and CDR2 SNEGSKA (reference sequence). The CDR3 totals 14 residues. This clonotype has more than one count but fewer than ten. What it recognizes is unknown. Library preparation for TCR beta used quantitative 5'-RACE with molecular barcodes. TCRdb re-analysed the 5' RACE reads in MiXCR, keeping a single row per CDR3 protein. The table shows approximately 500,000 distinct CDR3 sequences, with about an eighth occurring only once. V is TRBV20-1 and J is TRBJ2-7, with unresolved D. The specimen was blood, either unsorted or a sorted T cell fraction (not recorded which). The receptor was isolated from a male donor with ankylosing spondylitis. The CDR3 protein is CSARTLDVAYEQYF. In DNA form, the CDR3 reads TGCAGTGCTAGGACTCTCGACGTTGCCTACGAGCAGTACTTC.